The present T cell receptor (beta chain) was sequenced within a study of blood T cells in healthy people across ages. Study-wide results and caveats: Both naive CD4+ cell counts and diversity were greater in long-lived donors than in aged donors.

Remarks on this clonotype: The antigen is not known.

It was with a sample-barcoded 5' primer and a J-beta primer mix that a second PCR of roughly 7 to 12 cycles was run. MiXCR, run by TCRdb on the 5' RACE reads, gives a single entry per CDR3 protein. The sample holds 780,000 or so distinct CDR3 sequences, 25% seen once. Per germline, CDR1 SGHDN and CDR2 FVKESK. Between the trimmed V and J ends, which lost 1 base and 8 bases, there was a span of 10 bases. CDR3 length equals 13 residues. This same sample was also taken into another study, of T cells of mothers and their children. That publication notes: Each child gave 2.5 million to 3.5 million TCR beta CDR3 reads (each mother, over 9.5 million). Whether related or unrelated, pairs show similar shaping of TCR recombination output by thymic selection.

This receptor was obtained from a boy aged 10-17 years in good health. Sequencing was carried out using blood. This chain uses TRBV14 with TRBJ2-3; D is unresolved. The CDR3 sequence: CASSQGPEGTQYF. The DNA for the CDR3 is TGTGCCAGCAGCCAAGGTCCGGAAGGTACGCAGTATTTT.